This TCR beta chain stems from a study of cytomegalovirus exposure and HLA in healthy donors. Study-level points and caveats: Accurate prediction of most subjects' HLA-A and HLA-B alleles from TCR beta sequences was reported. Most TCR beta V segments were productive about 87% or about 30% of the time in an earlier analysis. For presence/absence analyses, sequencing depth was assumed to be roughly uniform across donors.

Concerning this clone itself: What it recognizes is unknown.

Both 60 Vbeta primers and 13 Jbeta primers went into the PCR. This table comes from immunoSEQ multiplex PCR, and its TCRdb copy is limited to in-frame clones, with some not included. The top ten clones hold about 0.22% of a sample with some 200,000 clones, around 80% of them seen once. Those who donated were healthy bone marrow donors. V gave up 1 base and J gave up 4 bases, with 7 bases separating them. CDR3 length: 13 amino acids. In germline, CDR1 is SGDLS, CDR2 YYNGEE. Sequenced sample: PBMCs. V is TRBV9 and J is TRBJ2-3; D is ambiguous. The source is a girl aged 2 to 10 in good health and CMV-seronegative. Here the CDR3 DNA reads TGTGCCAGCAGCGTAAATCGCGCAGATACGCAGTATTTT. Translated: CASSVNRADTQYF. The full variable domain, in which reference TRBV9 and TRBJ2-3 provide the parts outside the CDR3, is DSGVTQTPKHLITATGQRVTLRCSPRSGDLSVYWYQQSLDQGLQFLIQYYNGEERAKGNILERFSAQQFPDLHSELNLSSLELGDSALYFCASSVNRADTQYFGPGTRLTVL.